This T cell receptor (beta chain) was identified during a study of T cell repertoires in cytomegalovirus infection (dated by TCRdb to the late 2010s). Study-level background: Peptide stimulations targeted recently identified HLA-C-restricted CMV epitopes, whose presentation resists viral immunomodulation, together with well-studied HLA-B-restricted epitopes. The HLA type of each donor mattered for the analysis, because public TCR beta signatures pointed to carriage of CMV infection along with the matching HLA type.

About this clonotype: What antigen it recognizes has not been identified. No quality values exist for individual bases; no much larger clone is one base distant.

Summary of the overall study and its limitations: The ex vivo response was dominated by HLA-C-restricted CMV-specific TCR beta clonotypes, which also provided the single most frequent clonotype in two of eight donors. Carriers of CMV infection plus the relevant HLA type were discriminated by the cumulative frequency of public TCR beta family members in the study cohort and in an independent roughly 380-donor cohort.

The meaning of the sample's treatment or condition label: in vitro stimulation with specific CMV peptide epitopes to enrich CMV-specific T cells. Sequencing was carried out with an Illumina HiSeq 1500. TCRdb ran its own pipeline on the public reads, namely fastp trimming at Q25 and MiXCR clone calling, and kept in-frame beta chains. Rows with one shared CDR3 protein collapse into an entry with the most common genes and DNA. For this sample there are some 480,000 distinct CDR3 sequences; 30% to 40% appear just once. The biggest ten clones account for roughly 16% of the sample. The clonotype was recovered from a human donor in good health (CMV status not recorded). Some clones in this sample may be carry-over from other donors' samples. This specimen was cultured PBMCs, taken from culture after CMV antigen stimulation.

The sequenced DNA is TGTGCCAGCAGCCCACCGATTAGCGAACCAAACATTCAGTACTTC. Translated, it gives CASSPPISEPNIQYF. The chain uses TRBV7-6 and TRBJ2-4, and the D gene may be TRBD2, 5 bases matching. The CDR3 goes from the cysteine to the phenylalanine over 15 residues. The sequence is cut down to CDR3 DNA, 45 bases in frame from base 1. The trim is 5 bases for V and 6 bases for J, with a gap of 17 bases between the germline ends. CDR1 and CDR2 (SGHVS, FNYEAQ) derive from the germline V gene.